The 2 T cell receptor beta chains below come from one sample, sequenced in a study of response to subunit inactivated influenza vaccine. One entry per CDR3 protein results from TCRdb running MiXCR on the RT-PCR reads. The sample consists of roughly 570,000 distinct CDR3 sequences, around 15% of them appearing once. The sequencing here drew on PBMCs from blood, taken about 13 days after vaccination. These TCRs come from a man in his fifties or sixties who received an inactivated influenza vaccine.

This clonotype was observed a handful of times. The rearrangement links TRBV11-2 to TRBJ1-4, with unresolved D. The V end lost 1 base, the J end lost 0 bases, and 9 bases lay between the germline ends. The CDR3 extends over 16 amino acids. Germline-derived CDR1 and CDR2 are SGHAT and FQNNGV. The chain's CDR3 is CASSLASTATNEKLFF. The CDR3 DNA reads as TGTGCCAGCAGCTTAGCCAGTACGGCAACTAATGAAAAACTGTTTTTT. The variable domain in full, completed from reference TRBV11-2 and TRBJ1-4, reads EAGVAQSPRYKIIEKRQSVAFWCNPISGHATLYWYQQILGQGPKLLIQFQNNGVVDDSQLPKDRFSAERLKGVDSTLKIQPAKLEDSAVYLCASSLASTATNEKLFFGSGTQLSVL.

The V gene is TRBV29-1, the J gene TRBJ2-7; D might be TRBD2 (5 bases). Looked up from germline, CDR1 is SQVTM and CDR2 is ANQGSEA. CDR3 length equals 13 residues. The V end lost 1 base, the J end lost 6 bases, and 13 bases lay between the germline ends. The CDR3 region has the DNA TGCAGCGTTGAAGGACGGAGGACGGGCGAGCAGTACTTC. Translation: CSVEGRRTGEQYF.